The present T cell receptor beta chain was sequenced within a study of blood T cell repertoires in COVID-19. From germline, CDR1 is MNHEY and CDR2 SMNVEV (reference sequence). This CDR3 region has 14 residues. V gave up 11 bases and J gave up 4 bases; unmatched junction bases: 7. Clones were read by immunoSEQ multiplex PCR, and TCRdb kept only the in-frame ones, dropping some. The sample yields about 110,000 clones, roughly 88% seen once. The sequence was collected from a human donor in a cohort sampled during active COVID-19. What was sequenced was peripheral blood. The rearrangement links TRBV27 to TRBJ2-2; 10 nucleotides agree with TRBD1. CDR3 in amino acids: CAVRQGAGTGELFF. The CDR3 coding sequence is TGTGCCGTCCGACAGGGGGCTGGCACCGGGGAGCTGTTTTTT.